This is a list of T cell receptor beta chains from one sample in a study of blood T cell repertoires in COVID-19. Repertoires were generated with immunoSEQ multiplex PCR, while TCRdb's copy carries only in-frame clones and drops some. This repertoire shows fewer than 30,000 clones, 60% to 80% found once; its top ten account for 7.8%. The sequencing sample was made of peripheral blood. Receptors were obtained from a woman in her seventies with active or convalescent COVID-19. Both conserved end residues are part of each CDR3. Each record gives: clone size, D gene, J gene, V gene, CDR3 DNA, CDR3 protein. D genes are given only for firm matches. Rows may omit the clone size; those that give it use once, few, many or a size class.

clone_size: .; d_call: .; j_call: TRBJ1-2; v_call: TRBV29-1; cdr3_nt: TGCAGCGTTGAAGGGACAAACTATGGCTACACCTTC; cdr3_aa: CSVEGTNYGYTF
clone_size: once; d_call: TRBD1; j_call: TRBJ1-1; v_call: TRBV7-2; cdr3_nt: TGTGCCAGCAGCAGGAGACAGGGAAATGCTTTCTTT; cdr3_aa: CASSRRQGNAFF
clone_size: few; d_call: TRBD2; j_call: TRBJ2-5; v_call: TRBV4-1; cdr3_nt: TGCGCCAGCAGCCAGGGTAGCGGGAGGGCCGTAGCGAGGGGGACCCAGTACTTC; cdr3_aa: CASSQGSGRAVARGTQYF
clone_size: .; d_call: .; j_call: TRBJ1-4; v_call: TRBV5-6; cdr3_nt: TGTGCCAGCAGCTCCGGTGCAACTAATGAAAAACTGTTTTTT; cdr3_aa: CASSSGATNEKLFF
clone_size: .; d_call: .; j_call: TRBJ1-4; v_call: TRBV6-5; cdr3_nt: TGTGCCAGCGTTAAAACCGGGATACTAGCCCCGGAACTGTTTTTT; cdr3_aa: CASVKTGILAPELFF
clone_size: .; d_call: TRBD2; j_call: TRBJ2-7; v_call: TRBV19; cdr3_nt: TGTGCCAGTAGTCTGACTAGCGGGGGATGGTCCTACGAGCAGTACTTC; cdr3_aa: CASSLTSGGWSYEQYF
clone_size: .; d_call: .; j_call: TRBJ1-6; v_call: TRBV3-1/TRBV3-2; cdr3_nt: TGTGCCAGCAGCCAGGGGATCAGGGATCAGAGCTCCTATAATTCACCCCTCCACTTT; cdr3_aa: CASSQGIRDQSSYNSPLHF
clone_size: .; d_call: TRBD2; j_call: TRBJ2-7; v_call: TRBV6-6; cdr3_nt: TGTGCCAGCAGCTTACTAGCGGGAGAAGGGGAGCAGTACTTC; cdr3_aa: CASSLLAGEGEQYF
clone_size: .; d_call: TRBD1; j_call: TRBJ1-2; v_call: TRBV28; cdr3_nt: TGTGCCAGCAGCATATCCGGGACAGGGGGATCAAGCACCTTC; cdr3_aa: CASSISGTGGSSTF
clone_size: .; d_call: .; j_call: TRBJ2-3; v_call: TRBV12-5; cdr3_nt: TGTGCTAGTGGTTTGGTGGGGGGAGATACGCAGTATTTT; cdr3_aa: CASGLVGGDTQYF
clone_size: .; d_call: .; j_call: TRBJ1-2; v_call: TRBV27; cdr3_nt: TGTGCCAGCGGGACCGGGACTTCAGCCTATGGCTACACCTTC; cdr3_aa: CASGTGTSAYGYTF
clone_size: .; d_call: .; j_call: TRBJ2-1; v_call: TRBV14; cdr3_nt: TGTGCCAGCAGCCGTAACAATGAGCAGTTCTTC; cdr3_aa: CASSRNNEQFF
clone_size: .; d_call: .; j_call: TRBJ1-3; v_call: TRBV19; cdr3_nt: TGTGCCAGTAGTATAATAAAGGTATTGGGCGGAAACACCATATATTTT; cdr3_aa: CASSIIKVLGGNTIYF
clone_size: .; d_call: .; j_call: TRBJ1-2; v_call: TRBV19; cdr3_nt: TGTGCCAGTAGGGGCCCTTATGGCTACACCTTC; cdr3_aa: CASRGPYGYTF
clone_size: .; d_call: TRBD2; j_call: TRBJ2-5; v_call: TRBV27; cdr3_nt: TGTGCCCGCCGGGGTAGCGGGAGAAAGGGCCACCAAGAGACCCAGTACTTC; cdr3_aa: CARRGSGRKGHQETQYF
clone_size: .; d_call: .; j_call: TRBJ2-7; v_call: TRBV28; cdr3_nt: TGTGCCAGCAGTGGACGAGGGGGGAGGGTGTCCTACGAGCAGTACTTC; cdr3_aa: CASSGRGGRVSYEQYF
clone_size: once; d_call: TRBD2; j_call: TRBJ2-2; v_call: TRBV18; cdr3_nt: TGTGCCAGCTCACCAAACCAGCGGGGGTACACCGGGGAGCTGTTTTTT; cdr3_aa: CASSPNQRGYTGELFF
clone_size: .; d_call: .; j_call: TRBJ1-2; v_call: TRBV5-1; cdr3_nt: TGCGCCAGCAGCTTGGGAAGCCAGGGTACTACTTGGGGCTACACCTTC; cdr3_aa: CASSLGSQGTTWGYTF
clone_size: .; d_call: .; j_call: TRBJ2-7; v_call: TRBV4-3; cdr3_nt: TGCGCCAGCAGCCAAGACCCAGGAACCCGAGAGCAGTACTTC; cdr3_aa: CASSQDPGTREQYF
clone_size: .; d_call: .; j_call: TRBJ2-7; v_call: TRBV20-1; cdr3_nt: TGCAGTGCAGAGAGCTCCTACGAGCAGTACTTC; cdr3_aa: CSAESSYEQYF
clone_size: .; d_call: TRBD1; j_call: TRBJ2-1; v_call: TRBV6-2/TRBV6-3; cdr3_nt: TGTGCCAGCAGTTACGCCGGGACAGGGTCCGGCAATGAGCAGTTCTTC; cdr3_aa: CASSYAGTGSGNEQFF
clone_size: once; d_call: .; j_call: TRBJ1-2; v_call: TRBV5-1; cdr3_nt: TGCGCCAGCAGCCCGCGGGGCCGTCGGGTTGATGGCTACACCTTC; cdr3_aa: CASSPRGRRVDGYTF
clone_size: .; d_call: .; j_call: TRBJ2-3; v_call: TRBV29-1; cdr3_nt: TGCAGCGTCCGACAGGCGCAAGATACGCAGTATTTT; cdr3_aa: CSVRQAQDTQYF
clone_size: .; d_call: TRBD2; j_call: TRBJ2-1; v_call: TRBV7-9; cdr3_nt: TGTGCCAGCAGCTTAATCGGAGCGGGGGGTGGTTATGAGCAGTTCTTC; cdr3_aa: CASSLIGAGGGYEQFF
clone_size: .; d_call: TRBD1; j_call: TRBJ1-4; v_call: TRBV7-9; cdr3_nt: TGTGCCAGCAGCCAATCGAAGGGGACAGGGGATGAAAAACTGTTTTTT; cdr3_aa: CASSQSKGTGDEKLFF
clone_size: .; d_call: .; j_call: TRBJ2-7; v_call: TRBV7-2; cdr3_nt: TGTGCCAGCAGCTTAGTAAATTCGAGGAGCTCCTACGAGCAGTACTTC; cdr3_aa: CASSLVNSRSSYEQYF
clone_size: .; d_call: TRBD2; j_call: TRBJ2-3; v_call: TRBV11-2; cdr3_nt: TGTGCCAGCAGCTTAGCGGCTAGCGGTTTCCCCACAGATACGCAGTATTTT; cdr3_aa: CASSLAASGFPTDTQYF
clone_size: .; d_call: TRBD1; j_call: TRBJ1-2; v_call: TRBV29-1; cdr3_nt: TGCAGCGTTGCAGGGGGCGCGGGTGTACCTAACTATGGCTACACCTTC; cdr3_aa: CSVAGGAGVPNYGYTF